What follows are 17 T cell receptor beta chains derived from one specimen sequenced in a study of regulatory T cells in long-lasting Graves disease. Researchers made TCR beta libraries by using iRepertoire HTBI primers and running Arm-PCR on CDR3 regions. MiXCR, run by TCRdb on the multiplex PCR reads, gives a single entry per CDR3 protein. Among under 450,000 distinct CDR3 sequences listed, 15% to 20% were seen once. The time point: newly diagnosed GD, antithyroid drugs for less than 3 months. Preparation of the TCR library used RNA extracted from PBMCs. These data also formed part of another study, on T cells in Graves' hyperthyroidism and ophthalmopathy.

The starting material was peripheral blood mononuclear cells (PBMCs), obtained at new diagnosis, from a patient treated with antithyroid drugs. The origin of the receptors is a young woman with Graves disease.

This clonotype has just a few counts. The chain uses TRBV6-5 and TRBJ1-3; a weak D match, TRBD1 (5 bases). Germline V gene lookup returns CDR1 MNHEY and CDR2 SVGAGI. CDR3 length: 18 residues. With 2 bases removed from V and 4 bases from J, the gap between germline ends came to 21 bases. The CDR3 DNA reads TGTGCCAGCAGTTACCTAGGGGACGACCGGCCTAGAGGAAACACCATATATTTT. Amino acid sequence: CASSYLGDDRPRGNTIYF.

Only a few counts were recorded for this clonotype. This chain links TRBV28 with TRBJ1-6; D remains ambiguous. V was cut by 6 bases and J by 7 bases, with 7 bases left in between. CDR1 and CDR2 (germline): MDHEN, SYDVKM. The CDR3 is 12 amino acids. The CDR3 DNA reads TGTGCCAGCAGGGATACAAATTCACCCCTCCACTTT. It encodes CASRDTNSPLHF.

There are many counts of this clonotype. The genes are TRBV6-2 or TRBV6-3 and TRBJ2-7; 8 positions agree with TRBD2. Germline V gives CDR1 MNHEY, CDR2 SVGEGT. The CDR3 contains 14 residues. Losses at the gene ends were 5 bases for V and 4 bases for J; bases not matched to a gene: 7. CDR3 DNA sequence: TGTGCCAGCAGTAAAAGACGGGAGGGGTACGAGCAGTACTTC. It encodes CASSKRREGYEQYF.

Comment on this clonotype: One base away lies a much larger clone, so this may be a sequencing read error. V usage is TRBV2 and J usage is TRBJ2-7; the match to TRBD1 covers 11 bases. This CDR3 comprises 14 residues. J lost 3 bases, V lost 3 bases, and 1 base had no gene match. CDR1 is SNHLY and CDR2 is FYNNEI in the germline V gene. The CDR3 DNA follows: TGTGCCAGCAGTGAGGGACAGGGGGTCTACGAGCAGTACTTC. Translated: CASSEGQGVYEQYF.

This clonotype was counted ten times or more. The genes are TRBV27 and TRBJ1-4, with D unclear. Deletions cut 6 bases from V and 3 bases from J, with 14 bases between. Germline V gene data show CDR1 as MNHEY and CDR2 as SMNVEV (reference sequence). The CDR3 is made up of 15 amino acids. CDR3 region: CASRSPASPNEKLFF. CDR3 sequence (DNA): TGTGCCAGCAGGTCGCCGGCCTCCCCTAATGAAAAACTGTTTTTT.

This clonotype appeared many times. The CDR3 loop reads CAISRDSKTYEQYF. The CDR3 nucleotides read TGTGCCATCAGCCGGGACAGTAAAACCTACGAGCAGTACTTC. The J gene is TRBJ2-7, the V gene TRBV10-3, with 7 bases aligning to TRBD1. From germline, CDR1 is ENHRY and CDR2 SYGVKD. The V segment lost 6 bases and the J segment 2 bases; nucleotides outside the gene matches: 7. The length of the CDR3 is 14 residues.

This clonotype was found a few times. Being one base from a much bigger clone, this may be a read error. In this CDR3 the conserved last residue, phenylalanine or tryptophan, is missing, so a read error is likely. J is TRBJ2-7 and V is TRBV11-3, with a possible D match to TRBD2 (7 bases). Germline CDR1 and CDR2: SGHNT and YENEEA. CDR3 length: 12 amino acids. Between the trimmed V and J ends, which lost 2 bases and 8 bases, there was a span of 10 bases. The CDR3 reads CASSLRGAKQYS. The CDR3 DNA is TGTGCCAGCAGCTTACGGGGGGCTAAGCAGTACTCC.

This clonotype was counted between two and nine times. The CDR3 sequence is CASIAFGGGAGEQFF. In DNA, the CDR3 is TGTGCCAGTATTGCTTTTGGCGGGGGGGCAGGGGAGCAGTTCTTC. This chain connects TRBV19 to TRBJ2-1, with TRBD2 matching over 9 bases. CDR3 length: 15 residues. The V and J ends lost 7 bases and 10 bases, in that order; junction bases with no gene match: 14. Germline V gene lookup returns CDR1 LNHDA and CDR2 SQIVND (reference sequence).

The chain has TRBV5-1 and TRBJ2-1; the D gene is possibly TRBD1 (5 bases). V shed 4 bases and J shed 13 bases, with 15 bases lying between them. This CDR3 has 12 amino acids. Germline loops: CDR1 SGHRS, CDR2 YFSETQ. This CDR3 reads CASSAAGPLQFF. The CDR3 bases are TGCGCCAGCAGCGCTGCAGGGCCGCTACAGTTCTTC.

Remarks on this clonotype: A much larger clone differs from this one at a single base, so this may be a read error. This chain links TRBV5-1 with TRBJ2-7; D may be TRBD1 or TRBD2 (5 bases each). This CDR3 contains 14 residues. Germline values: CDR1 SGHRS, CDR2 YFSETQ. V was shortened by 3 bases and J by 6 bases, with 16 bases between the two germline ends. CDR3 residues: CASSSQGSEGEQYF. CDR3 nucleotide sequence: TGCGCCAGCAGCTCCCAGGGTTCTGAGGGCGAGCAGTACTTC.

This clonotype has a handful of counts. The V call is TRBV6-1, the J call TRBJ1-2; a possible D gene is TRBD1 (6 bases). The CDR3 covers 13 residues. Germline CDR1 reads MNHNS; CDR2 reads SASEGT. V shed 8 bases and J shed 3 bases, with 13 bases lying between them. The CDR3 region has the DNA TGTGCCAGCCCATGGCGGACAGACTATGGCTACACCTTC. The encoded protein is CASPWRTDYGYTF.

This clonotype has at least ten counts. The chain is built from TRBV20-1 and TRBJ2-1; no definite D call. CDR3 length: 14 residues. Deletions cut 2 bases from V and 5 bases from J, with 13 bases between. Germline assignment: CDR1 DFQATT and CDR2 SNEGSKA (reference sequence). The CDR3 here is CSARRSSQNNEQFF. The CDR3 region has the DNA TGCAGTGCTAGACGTAGTAGTCAAAACAATGAGCAGTTCTTC.

Details on this clonotype: Germline is not matched at one junction end, which may reflect a read error. The rearrangement uses TRBV19 and TRBJ2-7, with D perhaps being TRBD1 or TRBD2 (5 bases each). This CDR3 comprises 12 residues. CDR1 is LNHDA, CDR2 SQIVND, per germline (reference sequence). CDR3 amino acids: CVSRKRGYEQYF. CDR3 bases: TGTGTCAGTAGAAAGAGGGGCTACGAGCAGTACTTC.

At least ten counts were recorded for this clonotype. V usage is TRBV12-3 or TRBV12-4 and J usage is TRBJ1-5; D gene unclear. CDR3 size: 12 residues. Trimming shortened V by 8 bases and J by 10 bases, and 15 bases separated the two germline ends. CDR3: CASGWAETPQHF. CDR3 in DNA: TGTGCCAGCGGATGGGCGGAGACACCCCAGCATTTT.

The sample holds a few counts of this clonotype. The CDR3 coding sequence is TGTGCCAGCAGTTACTCGTGGGCTGGAGGGGGGCAGACTAATGAAAAACTGTTTTTT. It specifies CASSYSWAGGGQTNEKLFF. J is TRBJ1-4 and V is TRBV6-2 or TRBV6-3, with D possibly TRBD1 on 6 matching bases. Germline-derived CDR1 and CDR2 are MNHEY and SVGEGT. The V gene lost 0 bases and the J gene lost 2 bases, with 19 bases spanning the gap. The CDR3 is 19 residues long.

This clonotype has more than one count but fewer than ten. CDR3 region: CASSALGTSKGYTF. The CDR3 DNA follows: TGTGCCAGCAGCGCCCTAGGGACCTCCAAAGGCTACACCTTC. This rearrangement joins TRBV9 to TRBJ1-2, with D possibly TRBD1 on 5 matching bases. V lost 3 bases and J lost 8, with 17 bases in between. CDR1 is SGDLS, CDR2 YYNGEE, per germline. The CDR3 spans 14 residues.

This clonotype was detected many times. This chain joins TRBV6-5 and TRBJ2-7, with D unresolved. V lost 0 bases and J lost 1, with 10 bases in between. The CDR3 consists of 15 residues. Germline CDR1 MNHEY, CDR2 SVGAGI. The CDR3 bases are TGTGCCAGCAGTTACTCTTACCCACCTTCCTACGAGCAGTACTTC. Translation gives CASSYSYPPSYEQYF.